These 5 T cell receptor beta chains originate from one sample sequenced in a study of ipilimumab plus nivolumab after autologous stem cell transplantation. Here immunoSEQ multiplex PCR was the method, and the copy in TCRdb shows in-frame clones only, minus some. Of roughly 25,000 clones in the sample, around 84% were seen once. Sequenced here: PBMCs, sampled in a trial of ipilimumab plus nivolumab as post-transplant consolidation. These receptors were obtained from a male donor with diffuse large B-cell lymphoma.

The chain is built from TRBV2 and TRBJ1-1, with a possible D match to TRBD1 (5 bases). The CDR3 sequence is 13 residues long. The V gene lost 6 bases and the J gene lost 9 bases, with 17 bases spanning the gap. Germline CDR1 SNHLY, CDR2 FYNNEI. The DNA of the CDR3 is TGTGCCAGCAGAGCGGGACCATCGACCCAAGCTTTCTTT. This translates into CASRAGPSTQAFF.

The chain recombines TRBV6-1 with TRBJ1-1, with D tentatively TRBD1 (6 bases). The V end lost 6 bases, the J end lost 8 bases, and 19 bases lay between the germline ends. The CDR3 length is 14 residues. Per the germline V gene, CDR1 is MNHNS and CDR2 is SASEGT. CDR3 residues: CASRSSDDRPEAFF. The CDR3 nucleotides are TGTGCCAGCAGGTCATCGGACGACAGGCCAGAAGCTTTCTTT.

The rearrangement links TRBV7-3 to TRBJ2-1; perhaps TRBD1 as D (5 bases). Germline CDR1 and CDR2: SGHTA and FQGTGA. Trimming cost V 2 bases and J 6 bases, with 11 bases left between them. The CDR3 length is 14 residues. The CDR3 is CASSLVAGINEQFF. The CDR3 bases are TGTGCCAGCAGCTTAGTCGCAGGGATCAATGAGCAGTTCTTC. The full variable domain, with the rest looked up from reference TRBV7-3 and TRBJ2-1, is GAGVSQTPSNKVTEKGKYVELRCDPISGHTALYWYRQSLGQGPEFLIYFQGTGAADDSGLPNDRFFAVRPEGSVSTLKIQRTERGDSAVYLCASSLVAGINEQFFGPGTRLTVL.

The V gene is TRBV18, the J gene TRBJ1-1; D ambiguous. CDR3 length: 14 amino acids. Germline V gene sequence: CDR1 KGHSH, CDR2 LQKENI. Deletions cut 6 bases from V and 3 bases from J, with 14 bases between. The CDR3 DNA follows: TGTGCCAGCTCGCTGAGGGCGGAGGACACTGAAGCTTTCTTT. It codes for CASSLRAEDTEAFF.

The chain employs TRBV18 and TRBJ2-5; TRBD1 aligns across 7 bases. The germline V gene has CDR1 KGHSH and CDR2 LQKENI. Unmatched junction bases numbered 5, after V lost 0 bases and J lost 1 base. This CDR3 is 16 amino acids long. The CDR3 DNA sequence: TGTGCCAGCTCACCACCCGGGACAGTCCTCCAAGAGACCCAGTACTTC. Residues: CASSPPGTVLQETQYF.